A selection of T cell receptor beta chains follows, all from one sample in a study of shared clonotypes between healthy human individuals. The protocol was immunoSEQ multiplex PCR, while the TCRdb copy is restricted to in-frame clones and leaves out a portion. The sample holds about 710,000 clones, 55% to 85% seen once. Sample: memory CD4+ T cells sorted from blood. Receptors originate from a young woman in good health. Each CDR3 is given with its conserved first and last residue.

v_gene,CDR3aa
TRBV2,CASSTDTGILNTGELFF
TRBV27,CASRDKGETQYF
TRBV11-2,CASSSIDRINYGYTF
TRBV28,CASSLGSTNTGELFF
TRBV4-1,CASSQVYLAKNIQYF
TRBV11-2,CASSNVAGGEDEQFF
TRBV5-6,CASSWRTLRSYNEQFF
TRBV5-1,CASSLVGIDRETQYF
TRBV13,CASSNSDRLSVYGYTF
TRBV10-3,CAISESRGVYEQYF
TRBV10-1,CASSEGLGGREAEAFF
TRBV5-1,CASSSRQGGTEAFF
TRBV28,CASSSPGTSTYEQYF
TRBV28,CASSSGTGGLDYEQYF
TRBV18,CASSPTGRLGYGYTF
TRBV28,CASLLLGGEIIYEQYF
TRBV5-1,CASSYDPTQGAGYNEQFF
TRBV5-1,CASSLGFGMGYNEQFF
TRBV28,CASRRQFSNQPQHF
TRBV29-1,CSVGLRDPYGYTF
TRBV7-8,CASSTGVSYEQYF
TRBV5-4,CASSLTGADDTEAFF
TRBV7-2,CASSLGIQGRGAKNIQYF
TRBV7-9,CASRGTSGSWRTGELFF
TRBV19,CASSISLAGAQETQYF
TRBV2,CASSGGSDGNQPQHF
TRBV7-9,CASSLIHNEQFF
TRBV5-6,CASSLGAGGPHEQFF
TRBV5-1,CASSWGQGAYEQYF
TRBV10-3,CAIRANTEAFF
TRBV27,CASRSPRAYSTDTQYF
TRBV6-1,CASNPVSGGGYEQYF
TRBV11-2,CASSKVAGGSETQYF
TRBV4-1,CASSQVSGSGNQPQHF
TRBV5-1,CASRPGLAGANEQFF
TRBV6-5,CASSLDRVGGYTF
TRBV5-4,CASRYPGQGADYGYTF
TRBV19,CASSKASGITDTQYF
TRBV10-3,CAISEKTGNYGYTF
TRBV9,CASSPPNGNGYTF
TRBV28,CASSYRGLGEAFF
TRBV6-1,CASSGIVAMQYF